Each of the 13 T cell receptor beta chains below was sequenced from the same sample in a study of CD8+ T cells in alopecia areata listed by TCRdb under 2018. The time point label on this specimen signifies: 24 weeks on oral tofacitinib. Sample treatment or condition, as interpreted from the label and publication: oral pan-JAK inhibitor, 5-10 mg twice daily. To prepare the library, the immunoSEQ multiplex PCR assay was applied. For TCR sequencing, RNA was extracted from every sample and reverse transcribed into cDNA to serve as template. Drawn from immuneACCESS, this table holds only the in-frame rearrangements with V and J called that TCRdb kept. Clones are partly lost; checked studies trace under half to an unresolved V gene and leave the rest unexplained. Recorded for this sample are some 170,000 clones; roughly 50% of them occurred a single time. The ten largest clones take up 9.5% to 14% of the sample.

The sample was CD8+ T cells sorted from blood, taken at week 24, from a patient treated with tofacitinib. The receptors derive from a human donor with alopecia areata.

The CDR3 DNA reads as TGCAGTGCTCCATCCAGGACCCAGTACTTC. Its translation: CSAPSRTQYF. This chain links TRBV20-1 with TRBJ2-5, with unresolved D. Trimming took off 5 bases at V and 7 bases at J, with 8 bases between the two ends. CDR1 and CDR2 (germline): DFQATT, SNEGSKA (reference sequence). The length of the CDR3 is 10 residues.

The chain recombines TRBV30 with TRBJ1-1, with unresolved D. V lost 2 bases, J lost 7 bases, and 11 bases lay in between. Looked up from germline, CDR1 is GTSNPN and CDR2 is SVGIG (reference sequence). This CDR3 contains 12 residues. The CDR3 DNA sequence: TGTGCCTGGAGTTCGATACGGAATGAAGCTTTCTTT. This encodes CAWSSIRNEAFF.

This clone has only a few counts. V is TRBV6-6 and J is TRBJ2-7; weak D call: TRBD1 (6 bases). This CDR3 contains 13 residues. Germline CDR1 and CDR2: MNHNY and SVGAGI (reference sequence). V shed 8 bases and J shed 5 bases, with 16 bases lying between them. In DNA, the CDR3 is TGTGCCAGCGACACCCGCGAGGGGGACGAGCAGTACTTC. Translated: CASDTREGDEQYF.

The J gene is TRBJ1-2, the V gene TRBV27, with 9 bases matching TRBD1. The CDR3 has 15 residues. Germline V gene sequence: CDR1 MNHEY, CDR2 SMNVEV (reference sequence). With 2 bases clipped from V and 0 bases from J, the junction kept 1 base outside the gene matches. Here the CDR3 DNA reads TGTGCCAGCAGTTTAGGGACAGGGTCTAACTATGGCTACACCTTC. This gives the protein CASSLGTGSNYGYTF.

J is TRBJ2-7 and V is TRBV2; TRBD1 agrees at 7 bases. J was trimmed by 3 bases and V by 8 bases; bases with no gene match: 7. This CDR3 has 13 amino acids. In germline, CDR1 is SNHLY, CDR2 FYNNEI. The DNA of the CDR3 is TGTGCCAGCTACAGACAGGGCCTCTACGAGCAGTACTTC. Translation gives CASYRQGLYEQYF.

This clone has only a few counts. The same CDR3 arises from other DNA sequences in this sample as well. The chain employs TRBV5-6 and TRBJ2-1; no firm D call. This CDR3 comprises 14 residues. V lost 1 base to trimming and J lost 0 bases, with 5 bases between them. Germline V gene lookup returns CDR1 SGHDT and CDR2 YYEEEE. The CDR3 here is CASSLMSSYNEQFF. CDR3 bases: TGTGCCAGCAGCTTGATGAGCTCCTACAATGAGCAGTTCTTC.

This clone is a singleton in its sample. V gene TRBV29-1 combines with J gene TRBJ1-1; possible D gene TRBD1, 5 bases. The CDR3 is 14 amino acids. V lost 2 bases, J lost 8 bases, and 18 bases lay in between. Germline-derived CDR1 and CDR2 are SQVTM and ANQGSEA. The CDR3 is CSVETPGRDAEAFF. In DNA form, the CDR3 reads TGCAGCGTTGAAACTCCAGGGAGGGATGCCGAAGCTTTCTTT.

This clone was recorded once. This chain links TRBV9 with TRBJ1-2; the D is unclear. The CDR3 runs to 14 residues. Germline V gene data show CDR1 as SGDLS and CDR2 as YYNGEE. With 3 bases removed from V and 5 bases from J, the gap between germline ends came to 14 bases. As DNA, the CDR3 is TGTGCCAGCAGCGCGACGCCCAGATTATATGGCTACACCTTC. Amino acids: CASSATPRLYGYTF.

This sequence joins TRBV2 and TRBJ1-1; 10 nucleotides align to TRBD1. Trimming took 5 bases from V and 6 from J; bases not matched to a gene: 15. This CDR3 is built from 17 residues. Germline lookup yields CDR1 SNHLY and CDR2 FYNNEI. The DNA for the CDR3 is TGTGCCAGCAGTATCCAGACCCCGGGACAGGGGAGGGCTGAAGCTTTCTTT. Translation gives CASSIQTPGQGRAEAFF. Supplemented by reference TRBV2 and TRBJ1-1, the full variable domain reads EPEVTQTPSHQVTQMGQEVILRCVPISNHLYFYWYRQILGQKVEFLVSFYNNEISEKSEIFDDQFSVERPDGSNFTLKIRSTKLEDSAMYFCASSIQTPGQGRAEAFFGQGTRLTVV.

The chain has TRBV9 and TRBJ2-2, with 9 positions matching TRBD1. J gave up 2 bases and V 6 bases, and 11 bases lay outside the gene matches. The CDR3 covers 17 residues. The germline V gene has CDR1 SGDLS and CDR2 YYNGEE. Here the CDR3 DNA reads TGTGCCAGCAAGGATTCCGGGACAGGGATCAACACCGGGGAGCTGTTTTTT. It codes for CASKDSGTGINTGELFF.

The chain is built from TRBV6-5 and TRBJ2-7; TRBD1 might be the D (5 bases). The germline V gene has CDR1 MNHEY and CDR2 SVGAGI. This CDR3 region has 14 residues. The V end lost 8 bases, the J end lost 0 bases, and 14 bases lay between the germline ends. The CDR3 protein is CASSAGRASYEQYF. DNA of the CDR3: TGTGCCAGCTCGGCAGGCAGGGCCTCCTACGAGCAGTACTTC.

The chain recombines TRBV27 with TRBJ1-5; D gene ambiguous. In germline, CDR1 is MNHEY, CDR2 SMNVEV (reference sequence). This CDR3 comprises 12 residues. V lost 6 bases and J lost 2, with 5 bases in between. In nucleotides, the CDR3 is TGTGCCAGCAGAAGGGGCAATCAGCCCCAGCATTTT. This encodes CASRRGNQPQHF.

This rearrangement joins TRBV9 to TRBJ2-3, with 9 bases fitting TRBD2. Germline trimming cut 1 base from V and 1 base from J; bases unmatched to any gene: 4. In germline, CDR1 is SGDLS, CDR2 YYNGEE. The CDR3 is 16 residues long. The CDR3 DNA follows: TGTGCCAGCAGCGTACAACTAGCGGGCCGCACAGATACGCAGTATTTT. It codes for CASSVQLAGRTDTQYF.